This TCR beta chain was recovered during a study of metastatic and nonmetastatic thyroid tumors. Study-level information: The comparison covered peripheral blood and tumor or nodule tissue in malignant and benign thyroid patients.

CDR3 length: 14 amino acids. With 1 base removed from V and 5 bases from J, the gap between germline ends came to 9 bases. In germline, CDR1 is SGHRS, CDR2 YFSETQ. All patients were untreated before thyroid surgery. Study-wide results and caveats: Compared with benign nodules, malignant thyroid tumors were reported to have significantly higher TCR beta diversity in both blood and tumor.

TCRdb re-called the PCR reads via MiXCR. The table has fewer than 20,000 clones, 3% to 4% seen once. As regards this clone: What it recognizes is unknown.

This sequence joins TRBV5-1 and TRBJ2-2, with a weak D call TRBD2 (6 bases). Sequenced input: tumor tissue. The receptor's source is a female donor with papillary thyroid cancer or a benign thyroid nodule (not recorded which). Some clones in this sample may be carry-over from other donors' samples. CDR3 loop: CASSLKAGTGELFF. In DNA form, the CDR3 reads TGCGCCAGCAGCTTGAAGGCGGGGACCGGGGAGCTGTTTTTT.